These 9 T cell receptor beta chains were all obtained from the same sample, sequenced in a study of control samples from healthy donors and cancer patients. This table comes from immunoSEQ multiplex PCR, and its TCRdb copy is limited to in-frame clones, with some not included. The sample has 170,000 or so clones, just under 95% seen once; the top ten hold about 1.5%. Material for sequencing was blood. These receptors originate from a man between 18 and 35 years old in good health.

The chain joins TRBV28 to TRBJ2-2; D may be TRBD1 or TRBD2 (5 bases each). Germline CDR1 and CDR2: MDHEN and SYDVKM. The ends were cut back, 9 bases at V and 4 bases at J, with 15 bases in the middle. The CDR3 spans 14 residues. The CDR3 nucleotides read TGTGCCAGTATAGAGGGGCTATCCACCGGGGAGCTGTTTTTT. It is translated as CASIEGLSTGELFF.

The chain uses TRBV2 and TRBJ1-3; unclear D gene. Germline CDR1 is SNHLY and CDR2 is FYNNEI. With 5 bases removed from V and 1 base from J, the gap between germline ends came to 6 bases. This CDR3 region has 13 residues. CDR3 bases: TGTGCCAGCAGTTGGGCGTCTGGAAACACCATATATTTT. Translating it yields CASSWASGNTIYF.

The rearrangement links TRBV25-1 to TRBJ2-1, with D unresolved. The CDR3 spans 13 residues. From germline, CDR1 is MGHDK and CDR2 SYGVNS. V gave up 5 bases and J gave up 5 bases, with 10 bases separating them. The CDR3 protein is CASSTDVHNEQFF. As DNA, the CDR3 is TGTGCCAGCAGTACGGACGTCCACAATGAGCAGTTCTTC. Variable domain in full (rest from reference TRBV25-1 and TRBJ2-1): EADIYQTPRYLVIGTGKKITLECSQTMGHDKMYWYQQDPGMELHLIHYSYGVNSTEKGDLSSESTVSRIRTEHFPLTLESARPSHTSQYLCASSTDVHNEQFFGPGTRLTVL.

This sequence joins TRBV28 and TRBJ2-7; no definite D call. From germline, CDR1 is MDHEN and CDR2 SYDVKM. CDR3 length equals 13 residues. The V end lost 6 bases, the J end lost 4 bases, and 13 bases lay between the germline ends. In DNA form, the CDR3 reads TGTGCCAGCAGAAGGGCGCCGGAATACGAGCAGTACTTC. The encoded protein is CASRRAPEYEQYF. Combining the CDR3 with reference TRBV28 and TRBJ2-7 gives the whole variable domain DVKVTQSSRYLVKRTGEKVFLECVQDMDHENMFWYRQDPGLGLRLIYFSYDVKMKEKGDIPEGYSVSREKKERFSLILESASTNQTSMYLCASRRAPEYEQYFGPGTRLTVT.

The chain couples TRBV5-1 to TRBJ1-4; 11 bases map to TRBD1. The length of the CDR3 is 16 residues. V was clipped by 2 bases and J by 3 bases; unmatched bases: 3. The germline gives CDR1 SGHRS, CDR2 YFSETQ. This CDR3 is CASSFGQGAANEKLFF. CDR3 DNA sequence: TGCGCCAGCAGCTTCGGACAGGGGGCAGCTAATGAAAAACTGTTTTTT.

The rearrangement joins TRBV29-1 to TRBJ1-3, with D unresolved. Germline CDR1 SQVTM, CDR2 ANQGSEA. The V and J ends lost 7 bases and 0 bases respectively, with 10 bases between them. The CDR3 covers 13 residues. CDR3 sequence (DNA): TGCAGCGCGCTGACCGACTCTGGAAACACCATATATTTT. Protein sequence: CSALTDSGNTIYF.

DNA for the CDR3: TGTGCCAGCAGCTTGGCCAACGGGGCAGGAGCCAAAAACATTCAGTACTTC. It specifies CASSLANGAGAKNIQYF. The chain joins TRBV5-6 to TRBJ2-4; D is perhaps TRBD1 or TRBD2 (5 bases each). The CDR3 is 17 amino acids. V dropped 0 bases and J dropped 0 bases, with 13 bases sitting between them. Germline CDR1 SGHDT, CDR2 YYEEEE.

The chain combines TRBV6-1 with TRBJ2-1; 12 nucleotides match TRBD2. The CDR3 runs 16 residues. With V trimmed by 4 bases and J by 4 bases, 5 bases remained unmatched. CDR1 is MNHNS and CDR2 is SASEGT in the germline V gene. CDR3 nucleotide sequence: TGTGCCAGCAGTGGACGGACTAGCGGGGCATACAATGAGCAGTTCTTC. Its translation is CASSGRTSGAYNEQFF.

The chain joins TRBV19 to TRBJ1-1, with 8 nucleotides matching TRBD1. The junction had 7 bases not matched to a gene; V was cut back by 5 bases and J by 5 bases. The CDR3 totals 14 residues. CDR1 and CDR2 (germline): LNHDA, SQIVND (reference sequence). The CDR3 loop reads CASSSDRGVTEAFF. CDR3 DNA sequence: TGTGCCAGTAGTTCAGACAGGGGTGTTACTGAAGCTTTCTTT.